This TCR beta chain was documented in a study of OX40 agonist ivuxolimab in advanced cancers. Overall study context: Cohort: approximately 79% men, mean age about 62, aged about 23 to 79.

Trimming shortened V by 2 bases and J by 1 base, and 14 bases separated the two germline ends. The CDR3 runs 16 residues. Per germline, CDR1 SGHVS and CDR2 FNYEAQ. The repertoire was sequenced with immunoSEQ multiplex PCR; TCRdb's copy has only in-frame clones and lacks some. The table lists some 51,000 clones, approximately 86% of them singletons. Specimen: CD4+ or CD8+ T cells sorted from blood, collected in a trial of the OX40 agonist ivuxolimab. The rearrangement joins TRBV7-6 to TRBJ1-1, with a possible D match to TRBD1 (5 bases). This receptor was identified in an adult with an advanced solid tumor such as melanoma, head and neck, liver or kidney cancer. The CDR3 loop is CASSLISAGRNTEAFF. CDR3 DNA: TGTGCCAGCAGCTTAATTTCGGCAGGGCGGAACACTGAAGCTTTCTTT.